A single T cell receptor (beta chain) is shown here with its context. The data derive from a study of cytomegalovirus exposure and HLA in healthy donors. The primer mix had 60 Vbeta and 13 Jbeta primers. Clones were sequenced by immunoSEQ multiplex PCR, and TCRdb holds only the in-frame ones, with some missing. The profile covers around 200,000 clones, with approximately 78% appearing a single time and approximately 2.5% taken by the ten largest. Deletions cut 5 bases from V and 1 base from J, with 11 bases between. Germline lookup yields CDR1 SGHTA and CDR2 FQGNSA. The CDR3 totals 15 residues. The donors gave bone marrow, and they were healthy.

This receptor was identified in a woman between 40 and 50 years old in good health and CMV-seronegative. The chain uses TRBV7-2 and TRBJ2-2; D unresolved. The sequencing input was PBMCs. CDR3 coding DNA: TGTGCCAGCAGCCCCGAGGCACTGAACACCGGGGAGCTGTTTTTT. Its translation is CASSPEALNTGELFF.